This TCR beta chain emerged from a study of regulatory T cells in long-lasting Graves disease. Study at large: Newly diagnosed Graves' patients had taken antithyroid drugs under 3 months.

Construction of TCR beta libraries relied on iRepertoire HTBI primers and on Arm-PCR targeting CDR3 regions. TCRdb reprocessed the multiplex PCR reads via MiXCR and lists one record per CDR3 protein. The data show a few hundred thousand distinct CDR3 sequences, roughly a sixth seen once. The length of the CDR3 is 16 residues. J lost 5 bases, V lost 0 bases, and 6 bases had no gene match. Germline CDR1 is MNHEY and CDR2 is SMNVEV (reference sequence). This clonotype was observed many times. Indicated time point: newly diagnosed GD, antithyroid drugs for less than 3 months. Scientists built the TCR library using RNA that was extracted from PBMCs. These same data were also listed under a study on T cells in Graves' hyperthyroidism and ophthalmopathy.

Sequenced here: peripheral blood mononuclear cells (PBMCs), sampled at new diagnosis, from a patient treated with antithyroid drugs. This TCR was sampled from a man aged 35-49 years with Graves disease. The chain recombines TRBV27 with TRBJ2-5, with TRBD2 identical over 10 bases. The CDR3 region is CASSLSRAGGLETQYF. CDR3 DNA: TGTGCCAGCAGTTTATCACGAGCGGGGGGGCTCGAGACCCAGTACTTC.